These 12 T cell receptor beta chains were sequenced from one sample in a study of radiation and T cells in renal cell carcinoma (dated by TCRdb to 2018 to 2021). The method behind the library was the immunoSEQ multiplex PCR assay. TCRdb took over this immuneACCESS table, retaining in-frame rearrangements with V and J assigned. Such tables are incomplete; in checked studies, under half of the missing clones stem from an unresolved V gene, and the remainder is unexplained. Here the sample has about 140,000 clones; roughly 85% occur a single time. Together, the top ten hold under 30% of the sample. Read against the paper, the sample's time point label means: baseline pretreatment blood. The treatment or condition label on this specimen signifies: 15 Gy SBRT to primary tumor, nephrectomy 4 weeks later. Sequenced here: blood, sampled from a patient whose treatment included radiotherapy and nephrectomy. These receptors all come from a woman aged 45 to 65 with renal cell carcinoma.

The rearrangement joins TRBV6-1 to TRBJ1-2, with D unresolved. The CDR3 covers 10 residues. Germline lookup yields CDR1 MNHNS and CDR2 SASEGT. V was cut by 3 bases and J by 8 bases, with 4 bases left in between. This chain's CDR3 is CASSDRGYTF. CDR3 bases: TGTGCCAGCAGTGATCGGGGCTACACCTTC.

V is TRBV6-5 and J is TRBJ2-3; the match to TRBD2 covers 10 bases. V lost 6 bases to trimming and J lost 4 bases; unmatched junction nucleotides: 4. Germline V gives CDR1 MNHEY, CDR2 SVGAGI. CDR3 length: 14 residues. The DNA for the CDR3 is TGTGCCAGCAGCTCTAGCGGGAGTTCAGATACGCAGTATTTT. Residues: CASSSSGSSDTQYF.

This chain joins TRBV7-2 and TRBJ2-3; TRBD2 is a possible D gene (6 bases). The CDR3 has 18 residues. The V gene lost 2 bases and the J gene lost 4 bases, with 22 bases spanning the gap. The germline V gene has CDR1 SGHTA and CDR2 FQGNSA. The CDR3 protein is CASSLFAGLSAGSDTQYF. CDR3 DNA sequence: TGTGCCAGCAGCTTATTCGCGGGGCTATCGGCGGGTTCAGATACGCAGTATTTT.

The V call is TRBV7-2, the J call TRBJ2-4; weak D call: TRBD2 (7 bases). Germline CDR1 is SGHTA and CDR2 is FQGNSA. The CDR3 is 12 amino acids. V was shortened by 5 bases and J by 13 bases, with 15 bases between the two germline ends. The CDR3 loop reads CASSPLGGAQYF. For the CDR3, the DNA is TGTGCCAGCAGCCCTTTAGGGGGGGCCCAGTACTTC.

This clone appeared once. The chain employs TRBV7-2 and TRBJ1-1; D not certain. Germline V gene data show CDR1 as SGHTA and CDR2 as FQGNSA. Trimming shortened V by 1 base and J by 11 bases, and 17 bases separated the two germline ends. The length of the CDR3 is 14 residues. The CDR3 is CASSLDGRSPVAFF. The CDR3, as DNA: TGTGCCAGCAGCTTAGATGGACGAAGCCCGGTGGCTTTCTTT.

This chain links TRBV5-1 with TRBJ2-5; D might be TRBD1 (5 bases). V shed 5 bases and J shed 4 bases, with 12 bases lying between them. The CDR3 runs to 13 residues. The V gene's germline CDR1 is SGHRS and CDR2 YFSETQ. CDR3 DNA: TGCGCCAGCAGTTATGGGGCAAGAGAGACCCAGTACTTC. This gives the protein CASSYGARETQYF.

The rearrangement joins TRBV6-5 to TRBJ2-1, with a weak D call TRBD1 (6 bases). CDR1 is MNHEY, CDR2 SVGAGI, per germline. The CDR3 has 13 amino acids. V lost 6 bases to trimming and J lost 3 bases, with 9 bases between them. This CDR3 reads CASRRTDYNEQFF. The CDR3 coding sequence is TGTGCCAGCAGGAGGACAGACTACAATGAGCAGTTCTTC.

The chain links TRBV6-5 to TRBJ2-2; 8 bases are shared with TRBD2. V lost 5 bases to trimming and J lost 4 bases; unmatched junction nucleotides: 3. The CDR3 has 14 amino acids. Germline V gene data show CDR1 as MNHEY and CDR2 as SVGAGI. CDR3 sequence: CASSSGSGTGELFF. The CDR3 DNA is TGTGCCAGCAGTAGCGGGAGTGGCACCGGGGAGCTGTTTTTT.

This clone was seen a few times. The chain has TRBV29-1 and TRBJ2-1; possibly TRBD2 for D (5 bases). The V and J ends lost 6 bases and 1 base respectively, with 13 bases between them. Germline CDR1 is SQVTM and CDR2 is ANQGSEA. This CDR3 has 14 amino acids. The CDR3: CSVAPEGSYNEQFF. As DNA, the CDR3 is TGCAGCGTGGCCCCCGAGGGTTCCTACAATGAGCAGTTCTTC.

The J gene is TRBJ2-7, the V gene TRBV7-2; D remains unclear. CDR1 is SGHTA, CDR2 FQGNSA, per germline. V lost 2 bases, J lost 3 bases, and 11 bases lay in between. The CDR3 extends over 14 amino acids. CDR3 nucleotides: TGTGCCAGCAGCTTATTATCAGTCATCTACGAGCAGTACTTC. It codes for CASSLLSVIYEQYF.

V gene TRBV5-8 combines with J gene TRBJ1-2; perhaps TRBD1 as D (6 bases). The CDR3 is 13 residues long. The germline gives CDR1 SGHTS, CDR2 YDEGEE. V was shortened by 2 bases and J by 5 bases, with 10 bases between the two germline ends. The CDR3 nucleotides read TGTGCCAGCAGCTTTGGCAGGGGATATGGCTACACCTTC. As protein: CASSFGRGYGYTF.

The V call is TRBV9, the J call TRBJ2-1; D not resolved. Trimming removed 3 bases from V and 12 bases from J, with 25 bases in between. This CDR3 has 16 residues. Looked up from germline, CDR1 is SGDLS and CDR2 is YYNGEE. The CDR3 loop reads CASSGSGVDTTMRQFF. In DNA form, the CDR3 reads TGTGCCAGCAGCGGGTCTGGAGTGGATACTACAATGAGGCAGTTCTTC.